A selection of T cell receptor beta chains follows, all from one sample in a study of T cell responses to AZD1222 COVID-19 vaccine. Sequencing used immunoSEQ multiplex PCR; TCRdb keeps in-frame clones, though not all of them. The table has roughly 110,000 clones, about nine tenths seen once; the top ten hold 3.5% to 5%. Sequenced here: peripheral blood, sampled on day 0 of AZD1222 vaccination. The receptors derive from an adult in good health. Each CDR3 is given with its conserved first and last residue. Fields, in order: J gene, V gene, CDR3 protein.

j_gene: TRBJ2-2
v_gene: TRBV7-3
CDR3aa: CASSPRSGTNTGELFF

j_gene: TRBJ2-1
v_gene: TRBV29-1
CDR3aa: CSVDITGIHNEQFF

j_gene: TRBJ1-1
v_gene: TRBV27
CDR3aa: CASSFGGGPTEAFF

j_gene: TRBJ2-7
v_gene: TRBV7-8
CDR3aa: CASSLRTGPYEQYF

j_gene: TRBJ2-2
v_gene: TRBV6-5
CDR3aa: CASRDRGTGELFF

j_gene: TRBJ2-7
v_gene: TRBV19
CDR3aa: CASSASERRASYEQYF

j_gene: TRBJ1-2
v_gene: TRBV18
CDR3aa: CASSYSGDGYTF

j_gene: TRBJ1-2
v_gene: TRBV9
CDR3aa: CASGGSAYGYTF

j_gene: TRBJ2-2
v_gene: TRBV6-5
CDR3aa: CASSRVLRGTGELFF

j_gene: TRBJ1-2
v_gene: TRBV7-2
CDR3aa: CASSLLQGPYGYTF

j_gene: TRBJ2-1
v_gene: TRBV24-1
CDR3aa: CATSDPGTSDEQFF

j_gene: TRBJ2-4
v_gene: TRBV7-9
CDR3aa: CASSLRPAKNIQYF

j_gene: TRBJ2-3
v_gene: TRBV5-1
CDR3aa: CASSSRAPDTQYF

j_gene: TRBJ2-3
v_gene: TRBV6-4
CDR3aa: CASSDSFARDTQYF

j_gene: TRBJ1-1
v_gene: TRBV19
CDR3aa: CASSPGGPRAEAFF

j_gene: TRBJ1-6
v_gene: TRBV11-2
CDR3aa: CASSSTGGGNSPLHF

j_gene: TRBJ2-2
v_gene: TRBV6-2/TRBV6-3
CDR3aa: CASSDPAGELFF

j_gene: TRBJ2-2
v_gene: TRBV10-1
CDR3aa: CASSRTSGRNTGELFF

j_gene: TRBJ1-1
v_gene: TRBV6-5
CDR3aa: CASSYSLGLNTEAFF

j_gene: TRBJ1-4
v_gene: TRBV30
CDR3aa: CAWSPLQAGGEKLFF

j_gene: TRBJ2-5
v_gene: TRBV5-1
CDR3aa: CASSPGKAGVLIQETQYF

j_gene: TRBJ2-2
v_gene: TRBV28
CDR3aa: CASNSGRWNTGELFF

j_gene: TRBJ2-7
v_gene: TRBV14
CDR3aa: CASSGRQGFSYEQYF

j_gene: TRBJ2-3
v_gene: TRBV5-1
CDR3aa: CASSFLLAGGPGDTQYF

j_gene: TRBJ1-5
v_gene: TRBV2
CDR3aa: CASTGVDRNQPQHF

j_gene: TRBJ1-1
v_gene: TRBV5-1
CDR3aa: CASSVPTTVNTEAFF

j_gene: TRBJ2-2
v_gene: TRBV12-3/TRBV12-4
CDR3aa: CASTRGTGELFF

j_gene: TRBJ1-6
v_gene: TRBV2
CDR3aa: CASKEGGFNSPLHF

j_gene: TRBJ1-2
v_gene: TRBV18
CDR3aa: CASALKTGGATGYTF

j_gene: TRBJ1-6
v_gene: TRBV5-1
CDR3aa: CASSSNPNSPLHF

j_gene: TRBJ2-1
v_gene: TRBV5-4
CDR3aa: CASSLASGQGNNEQFF

j_gene: TRBJ2-1
v_gene: TRBV5-4
CDR3aa: CASSLSGSLYNEQFF

j_gene: TRBJ2-5
v_gene: TRBV6-6
CDR3aa: CASNGGGLGETQYF

j_gene: TRBJ2-2
v_gene: TRBV29-1
CDR3aa: CSVSETSSGELFF

j_gene: TRBJ1-1
v_gene: TRBV4-2
CDR3aa: CASSQVAGGRDTEAFF

j_gene: TRBJ1-1
v_gene: TRBV19
CDR3aa: CASRNLGLENTEAFF

j_gene: TRBJ1-1
v_gene: TRBV12-3/TRBV12-4
CDR3aa: CASSLTEAFF

j_gene: TRBJ2-1
v_gene: TRBV10-3
CDR3aa: CAINDLAGYYNEQFF

j_gene: TRBJ1-1
v_gene: TRBV4-2
CDR3aa: CASSQVTGDTEAFF

j_gene: TRBJ2-2
v_gene: TRBV7-2
CDR3aa: CASGGRQSGELFF

j_gene: TRBJ2-1
v_gene: TRBV6-2/TRBV6-3
CDR3aa: CASSSTAGGADEQFF